This T cell receptor (beta chain) was sequenced during a study of blood T cell repertoires in COVID-19. Per the germline V gene, CDR1 is SGHRS and CDR2 is YFSETQ. V was clipped by 4 bases and J by 2 bases; unmatched bases: 4. This CDR3 contains 16 residues. Sequencing was performed with immunoSEQ multiplex PCR; in TCRdb, only in-frame clones are kept and a portion is missing. The data contain roughly 170,000 clones, approximately 87% of them seen just once; the ten biggest clones take up approximately 4.4%. The chain recombines TRBV5-1 with TRBJ2-3; 13 positions agree with TRBD2. Sequencing was performed on PBMCs or T cells enriched from blood (not recorded which). The origin of this receptor is a woman aged 45-60 years who had recovered from COVID-19. DNA for the CDR3: TGCGCCAGCAGCCTACTAGCGGGGGGGACCACAGATACGCAGTATTTT. Its translation is CASSLLAGGTTDTQYF.